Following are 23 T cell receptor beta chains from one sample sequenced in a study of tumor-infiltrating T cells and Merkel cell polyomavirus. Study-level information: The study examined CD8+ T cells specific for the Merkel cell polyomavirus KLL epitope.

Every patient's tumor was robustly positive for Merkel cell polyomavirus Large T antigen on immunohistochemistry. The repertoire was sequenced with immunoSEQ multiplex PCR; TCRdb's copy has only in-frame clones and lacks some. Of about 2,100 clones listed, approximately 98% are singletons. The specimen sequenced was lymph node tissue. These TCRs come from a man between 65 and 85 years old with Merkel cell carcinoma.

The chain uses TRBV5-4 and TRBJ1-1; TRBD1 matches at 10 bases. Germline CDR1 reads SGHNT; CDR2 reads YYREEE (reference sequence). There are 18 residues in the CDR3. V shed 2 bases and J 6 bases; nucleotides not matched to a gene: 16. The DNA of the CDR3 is TGTGCCAGCAGCTTTGAGGGACAGGGGCCAACCTGGGCCCCTGAAGCTTTCTTT. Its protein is CASSFEGQGPTWAPEAFF. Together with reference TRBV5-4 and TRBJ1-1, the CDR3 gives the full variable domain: ETGVTQSPTHLIKTRGQQVTLRCSSQSGHNTVSWYQQALGQGPQFIFQYYREEENGRGNFPPRFSGLQFPNYSSELNVNALELDDSALYLCASSFEGQGPTWAPEAFFGQGTRLTVV.

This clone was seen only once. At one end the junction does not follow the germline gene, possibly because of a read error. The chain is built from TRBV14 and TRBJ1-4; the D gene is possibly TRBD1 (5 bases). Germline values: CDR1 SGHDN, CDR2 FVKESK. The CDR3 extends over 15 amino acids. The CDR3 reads CTSSQEATANEKLFF. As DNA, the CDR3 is TGTACCAGCAGCCAAGAGGCGACAGCTAATGAAAAACTGTTTTTT.

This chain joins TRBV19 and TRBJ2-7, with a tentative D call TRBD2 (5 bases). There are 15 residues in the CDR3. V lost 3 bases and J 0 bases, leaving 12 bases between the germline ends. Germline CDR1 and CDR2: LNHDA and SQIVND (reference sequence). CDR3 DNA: TGTGCCAGTAGTATCTCCAGCGGAGCCTCCTACGAGCAGTACTTC. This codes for CASSISSGASYEQYF.

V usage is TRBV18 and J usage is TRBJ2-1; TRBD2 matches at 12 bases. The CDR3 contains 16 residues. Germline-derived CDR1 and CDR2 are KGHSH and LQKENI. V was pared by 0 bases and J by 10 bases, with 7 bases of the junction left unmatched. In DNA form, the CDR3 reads TGTGCCAGCTCACCACCGCGACTAGCGGGAGCCGCGGAGCAGTTCTTC. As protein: CASSPPRLAGAAEQFF.

The CDR3 DNA reads TGTGCCAGCAGTGTGGCTAGCGGGAGTCGTGCAGATACGCAGTATTTT. Its protein product is CASSVASGSRADTQYF. J is TRBJ2-3 and V is TRBV2; 10 positions match TRBD2. The CDR3 is made up of 16 amino acids. V trimming: 4 bases; J trimming: 4 bases; junction bases outside the gene matches: 8. The germline V gene encodes CDR1 SNHLY and CDR2 FYNNEI.

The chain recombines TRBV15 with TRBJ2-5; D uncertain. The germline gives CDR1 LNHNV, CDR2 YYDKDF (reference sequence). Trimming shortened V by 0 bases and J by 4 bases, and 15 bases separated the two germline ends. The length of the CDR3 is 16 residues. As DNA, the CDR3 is TGTGCCACCAGCAGAGATCTTCGTTCAGGCATAGAGACCCAGTACTTC. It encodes CATSRDLRSGIETQYF.

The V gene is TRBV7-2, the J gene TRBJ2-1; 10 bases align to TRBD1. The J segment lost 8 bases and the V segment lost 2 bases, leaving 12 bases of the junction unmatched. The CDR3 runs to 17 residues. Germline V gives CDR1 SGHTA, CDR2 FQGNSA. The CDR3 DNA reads TGTGCCAGCAGCTTAAACTGGCGACAGGGGGCTTGGTATGAGCAGTTCTTC. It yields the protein CASSLNWRQGAWYEQFF.

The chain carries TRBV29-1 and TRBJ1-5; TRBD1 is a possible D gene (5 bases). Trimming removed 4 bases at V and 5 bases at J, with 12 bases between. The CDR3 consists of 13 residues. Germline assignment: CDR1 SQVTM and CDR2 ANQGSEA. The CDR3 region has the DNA TGCAGCGTTGGACCGGGAGGGGATCAGCCCCAGCATTTT. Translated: CSVGPGGDQPQHF.

The DNA for the CDR3 is TGTGCCAGCAGCTTAGGAGGGTTTGGTATTCAGTACTTC. It specifies CASSLGGFGIQYF. The chain employs TRBV7-9 and TRBJ2-4; a weak D match, TRBD2 (5 bases). The CDR3 is made up of 13 amino acids. The germline gives CDR1 SEHNR, CDR2 FQNEAQ (reference sequence). V lost 1 base to trimming and J lost 10 bases, with 11 bases between them.

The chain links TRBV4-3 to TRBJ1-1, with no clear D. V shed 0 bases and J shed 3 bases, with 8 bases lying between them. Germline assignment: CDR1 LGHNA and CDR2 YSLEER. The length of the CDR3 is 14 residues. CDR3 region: CASSQDRTDTEAFF. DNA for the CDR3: TGCGCCAGCAGCCAAGATCGCACAGACACTGAAGCTTTCTTT.

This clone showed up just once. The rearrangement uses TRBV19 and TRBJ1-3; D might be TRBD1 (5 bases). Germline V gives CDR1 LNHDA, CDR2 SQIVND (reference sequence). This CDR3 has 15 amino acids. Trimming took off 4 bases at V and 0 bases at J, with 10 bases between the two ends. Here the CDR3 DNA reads TGTGCCAGTAGTACGACAGTGGCCTCTGGAAACACCATATATTTT. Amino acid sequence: CASSTTVASGNTIYF. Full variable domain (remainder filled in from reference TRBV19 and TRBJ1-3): DGGITQSPKYLFRKEGQNVTLSCEQNLNHDAMYWYRQDPGQGLRLIYYSQIVNDFQKGDIAEGYSVSREKKESFPLTVTSAQKNPTAFYLCASSTTVASGNTIYFGEGSWLTVV.

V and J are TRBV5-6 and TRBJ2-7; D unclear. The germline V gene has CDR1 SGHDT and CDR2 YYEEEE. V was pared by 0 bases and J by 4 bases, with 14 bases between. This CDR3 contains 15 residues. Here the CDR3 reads CASSLAGSGRYEQYF. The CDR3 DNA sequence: TGTGCCAGCAGCTTGGCCGGTTCGGGTAGATACGAGCAGTACTTC. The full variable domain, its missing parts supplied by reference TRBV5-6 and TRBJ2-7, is DAGVTQSPTHLIKTRGQQVTLRCSPKSGHDTVSWYQQALGQGPQFIFQYYEEEERQRGNFPDRFSGHQFPNYSSELNVNALLLGDSALYLCASSLAGSGRYEQYFGPGTRLTVT.

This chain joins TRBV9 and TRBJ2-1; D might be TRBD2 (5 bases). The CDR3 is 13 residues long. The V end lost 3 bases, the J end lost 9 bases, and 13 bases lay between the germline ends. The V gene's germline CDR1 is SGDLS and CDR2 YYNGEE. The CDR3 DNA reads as TGTGCCAGCAGCGGGACTTTCGGTGGTGAGCAGTTCTTC. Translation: CASSGTFGGEQFF.

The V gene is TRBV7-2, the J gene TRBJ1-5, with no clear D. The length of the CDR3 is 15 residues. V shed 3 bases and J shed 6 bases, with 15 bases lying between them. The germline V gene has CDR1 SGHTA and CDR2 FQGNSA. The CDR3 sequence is CASSFLFDNSQPQHF. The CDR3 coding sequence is TGTGCCAGCAGCTTTTTGTTTGATAACTCTCAGCCCCAGCATTTT.

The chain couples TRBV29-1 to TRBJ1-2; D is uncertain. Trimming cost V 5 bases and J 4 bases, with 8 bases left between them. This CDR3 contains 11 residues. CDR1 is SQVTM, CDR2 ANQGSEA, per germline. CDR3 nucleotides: TGCAGCGTTCTGGGCCTCTATGGCTACACCTTC. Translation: CSVLGLYGYTF.

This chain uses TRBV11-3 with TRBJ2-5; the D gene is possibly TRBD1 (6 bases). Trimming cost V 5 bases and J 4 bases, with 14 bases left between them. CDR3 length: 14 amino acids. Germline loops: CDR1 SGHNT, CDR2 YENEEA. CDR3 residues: CASSHTRTVETQYF. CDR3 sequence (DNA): TGTGCCAGCAGCCATACCAGGACAGTAGAGACCCAGTACTTC.

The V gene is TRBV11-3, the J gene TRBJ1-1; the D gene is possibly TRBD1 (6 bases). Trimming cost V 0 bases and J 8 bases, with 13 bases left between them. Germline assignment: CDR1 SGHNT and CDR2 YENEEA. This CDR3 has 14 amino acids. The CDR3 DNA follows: TGTGCCAGCAGCTTAGAAGGGGGACCTAGCGAAGCTTTCTTT. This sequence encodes CASSLEGGPSEAFF.

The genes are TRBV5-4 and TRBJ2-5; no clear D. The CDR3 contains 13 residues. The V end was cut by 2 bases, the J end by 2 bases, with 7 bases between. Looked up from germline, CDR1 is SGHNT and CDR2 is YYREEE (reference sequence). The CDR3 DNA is TGTGCCAGCAGCTTCCTACCTCAAGAGACCCAGTACTTC. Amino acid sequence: CASSFLPQETQYF.

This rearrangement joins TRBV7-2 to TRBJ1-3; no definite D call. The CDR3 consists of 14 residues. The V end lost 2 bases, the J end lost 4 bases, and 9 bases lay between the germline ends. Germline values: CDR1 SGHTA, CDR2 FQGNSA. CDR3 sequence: CASSLTGAGNTIYF. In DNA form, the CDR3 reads TGTGCCAGCAGCTTAACTGGAGCCGGAAACACCATATATTTT.

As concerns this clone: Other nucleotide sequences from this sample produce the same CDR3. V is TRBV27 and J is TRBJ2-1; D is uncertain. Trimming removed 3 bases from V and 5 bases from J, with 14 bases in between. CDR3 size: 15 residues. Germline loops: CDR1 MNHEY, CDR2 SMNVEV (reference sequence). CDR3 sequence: CASSFGSRSDNEQFF. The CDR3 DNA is TGTGCCAGCAGTTTCGGATCCCGCAGCGACAATGAGCAGTTCTTC.

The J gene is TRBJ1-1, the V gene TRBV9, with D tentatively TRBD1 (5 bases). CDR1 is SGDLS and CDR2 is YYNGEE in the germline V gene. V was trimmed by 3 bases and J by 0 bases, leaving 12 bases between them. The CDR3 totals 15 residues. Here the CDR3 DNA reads TGTGCCAGCAGCGCCGGGGGTTCCGTGAACACTGAAGCTTTCTTT. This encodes CASSAGGSVNTEAFF. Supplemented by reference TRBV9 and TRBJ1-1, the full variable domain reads DSGVTQTPKHLITATGQRVTLRCSPRSGDLSVYWYQQSLDQGLQFLIQYYNGEERAKGNILERFSAQQFPDLHSELNLSSLELGDSALYFCASSAGGSVNTEAFFGQGTRLTVV.

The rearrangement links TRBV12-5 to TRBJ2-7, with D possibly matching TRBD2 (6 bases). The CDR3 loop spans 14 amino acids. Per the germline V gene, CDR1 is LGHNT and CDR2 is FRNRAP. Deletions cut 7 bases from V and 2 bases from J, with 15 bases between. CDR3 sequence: CASAYTGGTYEQYF. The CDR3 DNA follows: TGTGCTAGTGCCTACACCGGGGGAACCTACGAGCAGTACTTC.

The chain's CDR3 is CSVGGLSLGHEQYF. DNA of the CDR3: TGCAGCGTTGGCGGGCTTTCCTTGGGCCACGAGCAGTACTTC. The chain couples TRBV29-1 to TRBJ2-7, with a possible D match to TRBD2 (5 bases). This CDR3 region has 14 residues. The V and J ends lost 4 bases and 5 bases respectively, with 18 bases between them. Germline values: CDR1 SQVTM, CDR2 ANQGSEA.